Below are 22 T cell receptor beta chains sequenced from a single sample in a study of Ad26.COV2.S vaccination and SARS-CoV-2 variants. Assay used: immunoSEQ multiplex PCR; TCRdb lists only in-frame clones, some missing. The profile shows about 680,000 clones, around 89% of them singletons. This sample's treatment: some 19 received Ad26.COV2.S at low or high dose, single or two shots; several received placebo; per-sample allocation not given. Each sample was drawn 63 days after the first injection (of vaccine or placebo). The specimen comprised peripheral blood, sampled in a trial of Ad26.COV2.S vaccine versus placebo. These receptors were taken from a person between 18 and 59 years old who received the Ad26.COV2.S COVID-19 vaccine or a placebo.

This chain connects TRBV4-2 to TRBJ1-5, with D unclear. The CDR3 covers 15 residues. CDR1 and CDR2 (germline): LGHNA, YNFKEQ. Trimming shortened V by 0 bases and J by 4 bases, and 10 bases separated the two germline ends. The chain's CDR3 is CASSQERQYNQPQHF. CDR3 DNA: TGTGCCAGCAGCCAAGAGAGGCAGTATAATCAGCCCCAGCATTTT.

The J gene is TRBJ1-1, the V gene TRBV12-5; no definite D call. There are 12 residues in the CDR3. Germline CDR1 LGHNT, CDR2 FRNRAP. V gave up 1 base and J gave up 5 bases, with 5 bases separating them. This CDR3 reads CASGLGRTEAFF. The CDR3 DNA sequence: TGTGCTAGTGGTTTGGGGAGGACTGAAGCTTTCTTT. The variable domain in full, with the rest retrieved from reference TRBV12-5 and TRBJ1-1, is DARVTQTPRHKVTEMGQEVTMRCQPILGHNTVFWYRQTMMQGLELLAYFRNRAPLDDSGMPKDRFSAEMPDATLATLKIQPSEPRDSAVYFCASGLGRTEAFFGQGTRLTVV.

The chain combines TRBV30 with TRBJ2-7; TRBD1 aligns across 11 bases. Germline values: CDR1 GTSNPN, CDR2 SVGIG (reference sequence). V was pared by 3 bases and J by 3 bases, with 1 base of the junction left unmatched. The CDR3 extends over 13 amino acids. CDR3 sequence: CAWRGTGGYEQYF. In DNA form, the CDR3 reads TGTGCCTGGAGGGGGACAGGGGGCTACGAGCAGTACTTC.

With regard to this clone: Other DNA sequences in this sample translate to the same CDR3. The chain employs TRBV7-2 and TRBJ2-2, with 9 bases identical to TRBD2. V lost 5 bases to trimming and J lost 3 bases; unmatched junction nucleotides: 7. Germline loops: CDR1 SGHTA, CDR2 FQGNSA. The CDR3 consists of 16 residues. CDR3 residues: CASSLRIAGDTGELFF. In nucleotides, the CDR3 is TGTGCCAGCAGCCTCCGGATAGCGGGGGACACCGGGGAGCTGTTTTTT.

This chain links TRBV5-1 with TRBJ1-2, with D perhaps TRBD1 (6 bases). V lost 4 bases and J lost 5, with 12 bases in between. CDR3 length: 13 amino acids. Germline V CDR1 and CDR2: SGHRS, YFSETQ. As DNA, the CDR3 is TGCGCCAGCAGCACCGGGGGCTGGTATGGCTACACCTTC. This gives the protein CASSTGGWYGYTF.

This chain joins TRBV27 and TRBJ2-3; perhaps TRBD1 as D (6 bases). CDR1 and CDR2 (germline): MNHEY, SMNVEV (reference sequence). V lost 6 bases and J 2 bases, leaving 15 bases between the germline ends. The CDR3 has 15 amino acids. CDR3 in amino acids: CASRPYRVLTDTQYF. In nucleotides, the CDR3 is TGTGCCAGCAGGCCGTACAGGGTCCTCACAGATACGCAGTATTTT.

This sequence joins TRBV7-2 and TRBJ2-7; either TRBD1 or TRBD2 may fit D (5 bases each). This CDR3 has 15 residues. Trimming cost V 4 bases and J 5 bases, with 18 bases left between them. CDR1 and CDR2 from the germline V gene are SGHTA and FQGNSA. The CDR3 coding sequence is TGTGCCAGCAGCTCCCGGGACCTCCGCCCGGACGAGCAGTACTTC. Translated: CASSSRDLRPDEQYF.

This sequence joins TRBV19 and TRBJ2-6; 9 bases are a match to TRBD1. V was clipped by 4 bases and J by 0 bases; unmatched bases: 16. This CDR3 region has 21 residues. In germline, CDR1 is LNHDA, CDR2 SQIVND (reference sequence). CDR3 sequence reads: CASSKKRWGQGHLSGANVLTF. The DNA for the CDR3 is TGTGCCAGTAGTAAGAAAAGGTGGGGACAGGGTCACCTCTCTGGGGCCAACGTCCTGACTTTC.

This sequence joins TRBV5-1 and TRBJ2-5; 8 nucleotides align to TRBD2. Germline loops: CDR1 SGHRS, CDR2 YFSETQ. The CDR3 length is 14 residues. Trimming removed 4 bases from V and 5 bases from J; junction bases left unmatched: 7. In DNA, the CDR3 is TGCGCCAGCAGCCGGGGACTAGGATATGAGACCCAGTACTTC. Residues: CASSRGLGYETQYF.

The V gene is TRBV27, the J gene TRBJ1-2, with D unclear. Per the germline V gene, CDR1 is MNHEY and CDR2 is SMNVEV (reference sequence). The CDR3 totals 13 residues. Trimming took 5 bases from V and 8 from J, leaving 15 bases between them. This chain's CDR3 is CASSLVVGMGYTF. The CDR3 nucleotides are TGTGCCAGCAGTCTCGTGGTGGGTATGGGCTACACCTTC.

Regarding this clone: Different DNA sequences within this sample yield the same CDR3. The V and J genes are TRBV27 and TRBJ1-1; a weak D match, TRBD1 (5 bases). With 5 bases removed from V and 1 base from J, the gap between germline ends came to 8 bases. The V gene's germline CDR1 is MNHEY and CDR2 SMNVEV (reference sequence). CDR3 length: 13 residues. CDR3 region: CASSLGGNTEAFF. DNA for the CDR3: TGTGCCAGCAGTCTCGGGGGGAACACTGAAGCTTTCTTT.

V usage is TRBV5-1 and J usage is TRBJ2-3, with 9 bases aligning to TRBD2. Germline CDR1 SGHRS, CDR2 YFSETQ. The CDR3 covers 16 residues. V trimming: 2 bases; J trimming: 4 bases; junction bases outside the gene matches: 8. Here the CDR3 reads CASSFFGGRVADTQYF. The CDR3 DNA reads TGCGCCAGCAGCTTCTTCGGCGGGAGGGTCGCAGATACGCAGTATTTT.

V and J are TRBV15 and TRBJ1-1; D is ambiguous. The CDR3 spans 12 residues. Per the germline V gene, CDR1 is LNHNV and CDR2 is YYDKDF (reference sequence). Deletions cut 10 bases from V and 2 bases from J, with 11 bases between. The CDR3 loop is CASAKGNTEAFF. CDR3 coding DNA: TGTGCCAGCGCCAAGGGCAACACTGAAGCTTTCTTT. Filled out from reference TRBV15 and TRBJ1-1, the complete variable domain reads DAMVIQNPRYQVTQFGKPVTLSCSQTLNHNVMYWYQQKSSQAPKLLFHYYDKDFNNEADTPDNFQSRRPNTSFCFLDIRSPGLGDTAMYLCASAKGNTEAFFGQGTRLTVV.

This clone was seen a few times. The gene calls are TRBV7-2 and TRBJ1-2, with 8 bases lining up with TRBD1. CDR3 length: 17 residues. Germline CDR1 is SGHTA and CDR2 is FQGNSA. J gave up 0 bases and V 5 bases, and 11 bases lay outside the gene matches. CDR3 sequence: CASSRTGQHASNYGYTF. The CDR3, as DNA: TGTGCCAGCAGCCGGACAGGGCAACACGCGTCTAACTATGGCTACACCTTC. The variable domain in full, with the rest retrieved from reference TRBV7-2 and TRBJ1-2, is GAGVSQSPSNKVTEKGKDVELRCDPISGHTALYWYRQSLGQGLEFLIYFQGNSAPDKSGLPSDRFSAERTGGSVSTLTIQRTQQEDSAVYLCASSRTGQHASNYGYTFGSGTRLTVV.

V usage is TRBV24-1 and J usage is TRBJ1-2; 8 positions match TRBD1. There are 12 residues in the CDR3. With V trimmed by 3 bases and J by 14 bases, 7 bases remained unmatched. From germline, CDR1 is KGHDR and CDR2 SFDVKD. This chain's CDR3 is CATSDIQGVETF. The CDR3 DNA reads as TGTGCCACCAGTGATATACAGGGGGTCGAGACCTTC.

This sequence joins TRBV7-2 and TRBJ2-1; 11 nucleotides line up with TRBD2. Germline CDR1 reads SGHTA; CDR2 reads FQGNSA. The CDR3 loop spans 13 amino acids. The ends lost 4 bases at V and 14 bases at J; junction bases unmatched: 7. The CDR3 sequence: CASSSSSGGTKFF. In nucleotides, the CDR3 is TGTGCCAGCAGCTCTTCTAGCGGGGGGACTAAGTTCTTC. Drawing the rest from reference TRBV7-2 and TRBJ2-1, the complete variable domain is GAGVSQSPSNKVTEKGKDVELRCDPISGHTALYWYRQSLGQGLEFLIYFQGNSAPDKSGLPSDRFSAERTGGSVSTLTIQRTQQEDSAVYLCASSSSSGGTKFFGPGTRLTVL.

The chain has TRBV10-1 and TRBJ2-1; the D gene is possibly TRBD1 (6 bases). This CDR3 has 13 amino acids. Germline loops: CDR1 WNHNN, CDR2 SYGVQD (reference sequence). Trimming took 7 bases from V and 8 from J, leaving 15 bases between them. The CDR3 spells CASKDSPGDEQFF. CDR3 DNA sequence: TGCGCCAGCAAGGACAGCCCCGGGGATGAGCAGTTCTTC.

The rearrangement joins TRBV11-3 to TRBJ2-1, with TRBD2 matching 15 bases. In germline, CDR1 is SGHNT, CDR2 YENEEA. V shed 3 bases, J shed 8 bases, and the junction held 8 bases outside the gene matches. The CDR3 consists of 17 residues. The CDR3 protein is CASSLGLAGGPSDEQFF. The CDR3 region has the DNA TGTGCCAGCAGCTTGGGACTAGCGGGGGGTCCGTCTGATGAGCAGTTCTTC.

The chain joins TRBV6-2 or TRBV6-3 to TRBJ2-7; D perhaps matches TRBD1 (6 bases). The CDR3 consists of 12 residues. The V gene's germline CDR1 is MNHEY and CDR2 SVGEGT. Trimming shortened V by 5 bases and J by 5 bases, and 10 bases separated the two germline ends. DNA of the CDR3: TGTGCCAGCAGTAACAGGGCCCACGAGCAGTACTTC. It yields the protein CASSNRAHEQYF.

This chain connects TRBV5-1 to TRBJ1-2; D is ambiguous. V was trimmed by 1 base and J by 5 bases, leaving 12 bases between them. The germline CDR1 and CDR2 sequences are SGHRS and YFSETQ. There are 14 residues in the CDR3. The CDR3 is CASSLNGVLYGYTF. The CDR3 nucleotides read TGCGCCAGCAGCTTGAATGGGGTTCTTTATGGCTACACCTTC.

The chain uses TRBV6-6 and TRBJ2-1; 14 nucleotides match TRBD2. Trimming took 0 bases from V and 7 from J; bases not matched to a gene: 2. Germline values: CDR1 MNHNY, CDR2 SVGAGI (reference sequence). The CDR3 consists of 16 residues. The CDR3 sequence is CASSYSRTSGGNEQFF. CDR3 nucleotide sequence: TGTGCCAGCAGTTACTCGAGGACTAGCGGGGGGAATGAGCAGTTCTTC.

CDR3: CASSLRQGRGSPLHF. For the CDR3, the DNA is TGTGCCAGCAGTTTAAGACAGGGGCGGGGTTCACCCCTCCACTTT. The V and J genes are TRBV6-6 and TRBJ1-6; TRBD1 matches 8 bases. With V trimmed by 4 bases and J by 9 bases, 8 bases remained unmatched. Per the germline V gene, CDR1 is MNHNY and CDR2 is SVGAGI (reference sequence). The CDR3 sequence is 15 residues long.